What follows describes a single T cell receptor (beta chain). As yet, its antigen is unknown. This sample is drawn from a study of a mutant IDH1 vaccine in newly diagnosed glioma. Study-wide points: Altogether, around 93% of patients exhibited vaccine-induced immune responses.

As to time point: baseline, week 1 (first vaccination visit). The treatment: pre-vaccination baseline after standard-of-care therapy. The germline gives CDR1 MNHEY, CDR2 SVGAGI. This CDR3 spans 13 amino acids. Trimming pared 2 bases from V and 2 bases from J, leaving 6 bases between. The data were produced by immunoSEQ multiplex PCR, yet TCRdb's version contains in-frame clones alone and is incomplete. This table has around 92,000 clones, 83% appearing once. The source was PBMCs, collected from a glioma patient treated with radiotherapy, temozolomide or both. The sequence was obtained from a woman aged 45-59 years with glioma. The chain has TRBV6-5 and TRBJ1-2, with a weak D call TRBD1 (6 bases). The chain's CDR3 is CASSYQGNYGYTF. In DNA, the CDR3 is TGTGCCAGCAGTTACCAGGGGAACTATGGCTACACCTTC.